The rows below give T cell receptor beta chains drawn from one sample of a study of blood T cell repertoires in COVID-19. Assay used: immunoSEQ multiplex PCR; TCRdb lists only in-frame clones, some missing. The data show over 65,000 clones, around 88% seen once. Material for sequencing was peripheral blood. The receptors were sampled from a man older than 75 with COVID-19, enrolled during active disease. The CDR3 runs from the conserved cysteine through the conserved F or W. A D gene is named only where the DNA matches it firmly. Only some rows state a clone size, as once, few, many or a class for expanded clones.

TRBV5-4	TRBD2	TRBJ2-1	-	TGTGCCAGCAGCTTGGAATATGGCGCGGGGGGTGGCAATGAGCAGTTCTTC	CASSLEYGAGGGNEQFF
TRBV7-9	-	TRBJ1-2	-	TGTGCCAGCAGCTTCGGCGGGCCTACCTATGGCTACACCTTC	CASSFGGPTYGYTF
TRBV4-2	-	TRBJ2-7	-	TGTGCCAGCAGCCAAGTCCTCGGAGATTACTCCTACGAGCAGTACTTC	CASSQVLGDYSYEQYF
TRBV18	-	TRBJ1-2	-	TGTGCCAGCTCACCGGCAAGCGAGAGAGACTATGGCTACACCTTC	CASSPASERDYGYTF
TRBV28	TRBD1	TRBJ2-1	-	TGTGCCAGCAGTTTACCTAAACAATTGGTTGGGACAGCTAACAATGAGCAGTTCTTC	CASSLPKQLVGTANNEQFF
TRBV28	-	TRBJ2-1	-	TGTGCCAGCAGTCCGGGGGGCAGCTACAATGAGCAGTTCTTC	CASSPGGSYNEQFF
TRBV28	TRBD1	TRBJ1-5	once	TGTGCCAGCAGCCTGGGACAGGTCAATCAGCCCCAGCATTTT	CASSLGQVNQPQHF
TRBV11-1	-	TRBJ2-1	-	TGTGCCAGCAGCTTAGCGCGGGGTTCCTACAATGAGCAGTTCTTC	CASSLARGSYNEQFF
TRBV9	-	TRBJ2-3	-	TGTGCCAGCAGCGTAGGGGACAACACAGATACGCAGTATTTT	CASSVGDNTDTQYF
TRBV29-1	TRBD1	TRBJ1-2	-	TGCAGCGCCTCATCGGGACAGGACTATGGCTACACCTTC	CSASSGQDYGYTF
TRBV5-6	-	TRBJ2-5	-	TGTGCCAGCAGCTTGGCAGGGATTCAAGAGACCCAGTACTTC	CASSLAGIQETQYF
TRBV3-1/TRBV3-2	TRBD2	TRBJ2-3	-	TGTGCCAGCAGCCAAGTTAGCGGGGGCACAGATACGCAGTATTTT	CASSQVSGGTDTQYF
TRBV18	-	TRBJ1-5	once	TGTGCCAGCTCACCCACCAGGGGTACAGGGCAGCCCCAGCATTTT	CASSPTRGTGQPQHF
TRBV27	TRBD2	TRBJ2-5	-	TGTGCCAGCAGTGGACTAGCGGGGAAGCAAGAGACCCAGTACTTC	CASSGLAGKQETQYF
TRBV5-4	-	TRBJ1-2	-	TGTGCCAGCAGCTTTCGTGCAGAGGTATCGAATGGCTACACCTTC	CASSFRAEVSNGYTF
TRBV5-4	TRBD1	TRBJ1-4	-	TGTGCCAGCAGCCCAAGACAGGGGGACGGTGAAAAACTGTTTTTT	CASSPRQGDGEKLFF
TRBV29-1	-	TRBJ1-4	-	TGCAGCGCAGGACACAAGAAGAATGAAAAACTGTTTTTT	CSAGHKKNEKLFF
TRBV9	-	TRBJ2-3	once	TGTGCCAGCAGCCTCCGCCGGGGGACCACAGATACGCAGTATTTT	CASSLRRGTTDTQYF
TRBV19	TRBD1	TRBJ1-2	once	TGTGCCACCAGGACGGGACAGGGGTCCTACTATGGCTACACCTTC	CATRTGQGSYYGYTF
TRBV6-5	-	TRBJ1-4	-	TGTGCCAGCAGTTACAGGGGGATAAGAGATGAAAAACTGTTTTTT	CASSYRGIRDEKLFF
TRBV4-3	-	TRBJ1-5	-	TGCGCCAGCAGCCAAGCCCACAGGGAAAATCAGCCCCAGCATTTT	CASSQAHRENQPQHF
TRBV7-2	-	TRBJ2-5	-	TGTGCCAGCAGCCCTCAATTTGGGAGGAATCAGGAGACCCAGTACTTC	CASSPQFGRNQETQYF
TRBV5-1	-	TRBJ2-3	-	TGCGCCAGCAGCTTAGACACCGCCTTAAGCACAGATACGCAGTATTTT	CASSLDTALSTDTQYF
TRBV5-4	-	TRBJ2-7	few	TGTGCCAGCAGCGACGGGCCTAAAACAGGGAAAGGAGAGCAGTACTTC	CASSDGPKTGKGEQYF
TRBV3-1/TRBV3-2	TRBD1	TRBJ2-7	-	TGTGCCAGCAGCCAGGACAGGAGCTCCTACGAGCAGTACTTC	CASSQDRSSYEQYF
TRBV25-1	TRBD1	TRBJ1-2	-	TGTGCCAGCAGTCCGGGACAGGGATATGGCTACACCTTC	CASSPGQGYGYTF
TRBV10-2	TRBD1	TRBJ1-1	few	TGCGCCAGCAGTGAGCTCCGGACAGGGGGGTTAGAAGCTTTCTTT	CASSELRTGGLEAFF
TRBV9	TRBD2	TRBJ2-3	-	TGTGCCAGCAGCGGAGGTAGCGGGGGGGCGACAGATACGCAGTATTTT	CASSGGSGGATDTQYF
TRBV11-2	-	TRBJ2-7	-	TGTGCCAGCAGCTTAGATCGCGTGAACGAGCAGTACTTC	CASSLDRVNEQYF
TRBV29-1	TRBD1	TRBJ1-2	-	TGCAGCGTTGCACAGGGGTATGGCTACACCTTC	CSVAQGYGYTF
TRBV2	-	TRBJ2-1	-	TGTGCCAGCAGTACCGCTACTTCTGAGGAGGAGCAGTTCTTC	CASSTATSEEEQFF
TRBV18	-	TRBJ2-2	-	TGTGCCAGCTCTCTCGATCCACAGGGCGGCGGGGAGCTGTTTTTT	CASSLDPQGGGELFF
TRBV29-1	-	TRBJ1-1	-	TGCAGCGTGGGACACACTGCATTCACTGAAGCTTTCTTT	CSVGHTAFTEAFF
TRBV9	-	TRBJ2-5	-	TGTGCCAGCAGCGTAACGGCGGCAGAGACCCAGTACTTC	CASSVTAAETQYF
TRBV12-5	TRBD2	TRBJ2-5	once	TGTGCTAGTGGTTTGGGCCAGGGAGGGGAGACCCAGTACTTC	CASGLGQGGETQYF
TRBV6-6	-	TRBJ1-2	-	TGTGCCAGCAGTTACAACAGGGACTATGGCTACACCTTC	CASSYNRDYGYTF
TRBV19	-	TRBJ1-2	-	TGTGCCAGTGTCTCTGGGAGTGGGGGCGCGTACTACCCCTATGGCTACACCTTC	CASVSGSGGAYYPYGYTF
TRBV4-2	-	TRBJ1-2	-	TGTGCCAGCAGCCAAGACAGGGGAGATGGCTACACCTTC	CASSQDRGDGYTF
TRBV6-2/TRBV6-3	TRBD2	TRBJ2-7	-	TGTGCCAGCAGTTACTTGACTAGCGGGGGGCTAAAGGCCTACGAGCAGTACTTC	CASSYLTSGGLKAYEQYF
TRBV5-1	TRBD1	TRBJ1-1	-	TGCGCCAGCAGCCCGACAGGGGATGGGGCTGAAGCTTTCTTT	CASSPTGDGAEAFF
TRBV19	-	TRBJ2-7	-	TGTGCCAGTAATGAGGGCGTTGAGCAGTACTTC	CASNEGVEQYF
TRBV13	-	TRBJ1-3	-	TGTGCCAGCAGCTCCCCCCGCAGAGGCTCTGGAAACACCATATATTTT	CASSSPRRGSGNTIYF
TRBV5-4	-	TRBJ2-5	-	TGTGCCAGCGGACGAAAGGGGGGGAACCAAGAGACCCAGTACTTC	CASGRKGGNQETQYF
TRBV6-5	TRBD1	TRBJ2-7	-	TGTGCCAGCAGACGGGACAGGGCCTACGAGCAGTACTTC	CASRRDRAYEQYF
TRBV4-1	-	TRBJ1-2	-	TGCGCCAGCAGCCAAGATCAACGGGGGGTCGGCTACACCTTC	CASSQDQRGVGYTF
TRBV11-3	-	TRBJ2-7	-	TGTGCCAGCAGCCCCCGGGACTCCCCGTCCTACGAGCAGTACTTC	CASSPRDSPSYEQYF
TRBV27	TRBD1	TRBJ2-2	-	TGTGCCAGCAGTCTCAGGGGGCGAGACACCGGGGAGCTGTTTTTT	CASSLRGRDTGELFF
TRBV4-2	TRBD1	TRBJ1-2	few	TGTGCCAGCAGCCAACCACAGGGGGCCGGTGGCTACACCTTC	CASSQPQGAGGYTF
TRBV5-6	-	TRBJ1-5	-	TGTGCCAGCAGCTCTCAGGGTCTCGGGCCCCAGCATTTT	CASSSQGLGPQHF
TRBV6-1	-	TRBJ1-2	-	TGTGCCAGCAGTGAAGACCCCCGCAGGCCTTACTATGGCTACACCTTC	CASSEDPRRPYYGYTF
TRBV28	-	TRBJ2-3	-	TGTGCCAGCAGTTTTAATCGTGCAGGGCCAACAGATACGCAGTATTTT	CASSFNRAGPTDTQYF
TRBV5-1	-	TRBJ1-3	-	TGCGCCAGCAGCTTGGCGGGCAGGGGCTCCGGAAACACCATATATTTT	CASSLAGRGSGNTIYF
TRBV20-1	-	TRBJ1-5	-	TGCAGTGCTAGTGTCGCAGGGGCTGTTCAGCCCCAGCATTTT	CSASVAGAVQPQHF
TRBV2	-	TRBJ2-1	few	TGTGCCAGCGGACAGAGCTCCTACAATGAGCAGTTCTTC	CASGQSSYNEQFF
TRBV3-1/TRBV3-2	TRBD1	TRBJ1-3	few	TGTGCCAGCAGCCAATGGACAGGTCCCTTTGGAAACACCATATATTTT	CASSQWTGPFGNTIYF